The 11 T cell receptor beta chains below were found in one sample sequenced in a study of blood T cell repertoires in COVID-19. Generated by immunoSEQ multiplex PCR, the TCRdb table keeps only in-frame clones and is missing some. The sample contains some 200,000 clones, 84% of which appear only once. Sequenced sample: peripheral blood. Receptors were obtained from a woman in her sixties or seventies with COVID-19, enrolled during active disease.

V is TRBV9 and J is TRBJ2-2; the D gene is possibly TRBD1 (7 bases). Trimming took 3 bases from V and 7 from J, leaving 19 bases between them. The CDR3 has 16 amino acids. The germline V gene encodes CDR1 SGDLS and CDR2 YYNGEE. CDR3 residues: CASSALAGGRFGELFF. CDR3 coding DNA: TGTGCCAGCAGCGCCTTGGCAGGGGGGAGATTCGGGGAGCTGTTTTTT.

CDR3 sequence reads: CASSQEGASGANEKLFF. In DNA, the CDR3 is TGCGCCAGCAGCCAAGAGGGGGCCTCTGGGGCTAATGAAAAACTGTTTTTT. The rearrangement links TRBV4-1 to TRBJ1-4; possibly TRBD1 for D (6 bases). The CDR3 has 17 amino acids. The germline V gene encodes CDR1 MGHRA and CDR2 YSYEKL. Between the trimmed V and J ends, which lost 0 bases and 3 bases, there was a span of 14 bases.

The chain is built from TRBV6-2 or TRBV6-3 and TRBJ2-2; 10 nucleotides align to TRBD2. From germline, CDR1 is MNHEY and CDR2 SVGEGT. The CDR3 runs 16 residues. J lost 6 bases, V lost 5 bases, and 9 bases had no gene match. The CDR3 region has the DNA TGTGCCAGCAGTGACCAGCGGGGGGGCTTCCCCGGGGAGCTGTTTTTT. Protein product: CASSDQRGGFPGELFF.

The sample holds one count of this clone. J is TRBJ2-7 and V is TRBV4-2; 9 bases align to TRBD1. The V segment lost 2 bases and the J segment 0 bases; nucleotides outside the gene matches: 8. Per the germline V gene, CDR1 is LGHNA and CDR2 is YNFKEQ. The CDR3 is 17 residues long. This chain's CDR3 is CASSQNDRGSSSYEQYF. As DNA, the CDR3 is TGTGCCAGCAGCCAAAATGACAGGGGGTCGAGCTCCTACGAGCAGTACTTC.

The chain employs TRBV11-2 and TRBJ2-5; the D gene is possibly TRBD2 (6 bases). V was cut by 4 bases and J by 3 bases, with 18 bases left in between. CDR3 length equals 16 residues. Looked up from germline, CDR1 is SGHAT and CDR2 is FQNNGV. CDR3 DNA: TGTGCCAGCAGCTCCCGGAGGGACGGACGAAAAGAGACCCAGTACTTC. This gives the protein CASSSRRDGRKETQYF.

This chain joins TRBV5-8 and TRBJ2-3; 8 nucleotides match TRBD2. Germline CDR1 reads SGHTS; CDR2 reads YDEGEE. V lost 4 bases and J lost 2; bases outside the gene matches: 9. CDR3 length equals 16 residues. The CDR3 is CASSHEGLEVTDTQYF. The CDR3 DNA is TGTGCCAGCAGCCACGAGGGACTAGAGGTCACAGATACGCAGTATTTT.

J is TRBJ2-5 and V is TRBV5-1, with TRBD2 matching 7 bases. The V and J ends lost 7 bases and 3 bases, in that order; junction bases with no gene match: 0. The CDR3 is 11 residues long. Germline V gene lookup returns CDR1 SGHRS and CDR2 YFSETQ. The CDR3 DNA sequence: TGCGCCAGCGGGAGGGAAGAGACCCAGTACTTC. It yields the protein CASGREETQYF.

The chain recombines TRBV6-5 with TRBJ1-1; D gene ambiguous. CDR1 is MNHEY, CDR2 SVGAGI, per germline. V lost 6 bases to trimming and J lost 0 bases, with 5 bases between them. The CDR3 runs 12 residues. The CDR3 loop is CASRALNTEAFF. Here the CDR3 DNA reads TGTGCCAGCAGGGCTCTGAACACTGAAGCTTTCTTT.

This clone was seen more than once but under ten times. The chain carries TRBV6-1 and TRBJ2-7; D possibly corresponds to TRBD2 (5 bases). V lost 2 bases, J lost 0 bases, and 5 bases lay in between. The length of the CDR3 is 13 residues. CDR1 and CDR2 from the germline V gene are MNHNS and SASEGT. CDR3 sequence: CASSESGSYEQYV. The CDR3, as DNA: TGTGCCAGCAGTGAAAGCGGCTCCTACGAGCAGTACGTC.

The chain joins TRBV27 to TRBJ1-6; D not certain. The CDR3 contains 12 residues. CDR1 is MNHEY, CDR2 SMNVEV, per germline (reference sequence). Trimming took 5 bases from V and 10 from J, leaving 9 bases between them. CDR3 bases: TGTGCCAGCAGTCTCAGAGGATCACCCCTCCACTTT. It is translated as CASSLRGSPLHF.

This chain uses TRBV28 with TRBJ1-1; TRBD1 might be the D (6 bases). This CDR3 is 14 amino acids long. CDR1 and CDR2 (germline): MDHEN, SYDVKM. V was pared by 6 bases and J by 3 bases, with 14 bases between. The CDR3: CASRGRTGYTEAFF. The CDR3, as DNA: TGTGCCAGCAGAGGGCGAACAGGGTACACTGAAGCTTTCTTT.